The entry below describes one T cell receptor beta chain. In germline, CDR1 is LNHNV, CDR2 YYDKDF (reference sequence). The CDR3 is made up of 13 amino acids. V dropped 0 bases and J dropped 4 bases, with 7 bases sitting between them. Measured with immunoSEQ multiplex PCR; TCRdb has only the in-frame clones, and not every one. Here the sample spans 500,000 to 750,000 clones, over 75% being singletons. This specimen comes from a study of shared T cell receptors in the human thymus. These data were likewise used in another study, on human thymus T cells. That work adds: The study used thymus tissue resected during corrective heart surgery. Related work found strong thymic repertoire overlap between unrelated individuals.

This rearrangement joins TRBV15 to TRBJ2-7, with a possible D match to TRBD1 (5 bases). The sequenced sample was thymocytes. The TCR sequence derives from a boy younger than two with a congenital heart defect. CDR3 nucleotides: TGTGCCACCAGCAGAGAAGGGGTTTACGAGCAGTACTTC. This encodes CATSREGVYEQYF.